A single sample is the source of the 17 T cell receptor beta chains below, sequenced in a study of Tregs in tolerant kidney transplant recipients. Mixed chimerism was transient after nonmyeloablative marrow transplants from related graft donors. Profiled with immunoSEQ multiplex PCR; TCRdb holds only in-frame clones, not every one. The sample contains approximately 90,000 clones, under 95% of which appear only once. Sequences were derived from CD4+ T cells from blood (PBMCs), sampled 12 months after the transplant. All receptors come from a human patient who received a combined kidney and bone marrow transplant. The graft donor may have contributed some T cells.

The V call is TRBV6-1, the J call TRBJ2-3, with unresolved D. The V and J ends lost 6 bases and 3 bases respectively, with 4 bases between them. There are 11 residues in the CDR3. The germline CDR1 and CDR2 sequences are MNHNS and SASEGT. The CDR3 nucleotides are TGTGCCAGCAGCCTGACAGATACGCAGTATTTT. Its protein product is CASSLTDTQYF.

This clone was recorded only once. V is TRBV5-4 and J is TRBJ1-1; D call uncertain. Trimming cost V 0 bases and J 3 bases, with 12 bases left between them. Germline V lookup: CDR1 SGHNT, CDR2 YYREEE (reference sequence). The CDR3 loop spans 15 amino acids. CDR3 sequence reads: CASSLAGGLDTEAFF. The CDR3 coding sequence is TGTGCCAGCAGCTTGGCCGGTGGACTGGACACTGAAGCTTTCTTT. The whole variable domain, filled in from reference TRBV5-4 and TRBJ1-1, reads ETGVTQSPTHLIKTRGQQVTLRCSSQSGHNTVSWYQQALGQGPQFIFQYYREEENGRGNFPPRFSGLQFPNYSSELNVNALELDDSALYLCASSLAGGLDTEAFFGQGTRLTVV.

V is TRBV7-2 and J is TRBJ2-5; D is perhaps TRBD1 (6 bases). Germline V lookup: CDR1 SGHTA, CDR2 FQGNSA. CDR3 size: 15 residues. V dropped 4 bases and J dropped 4 bases, with 16 bases sitting between them. CDR3 nucleotide sequence: TGTGCCAGCAGCTCAACAGGGAGCGTGTTAGAGACCCAGTACTTC. Protein sequence: CASSSTGSVLETQYF.

The chain employs TRBV9 and TRBJ1-1, with a tentative D call TRBD1 (5 bases). The CDR3 totals 16 residues. V was pared by 0 bases and J by 3 bases, with 15 bases between. Looked up from germline, CDR1 is SGDLS and CDR2 is YYNGEE. In DNA, the CDR3 is TGTGCCAGCAGCGTAGAGGGCAGGGTTGATGACACTGAAGCTTTCTTT. The encoded protein is CASSVEGRVDDTEAFF.

V usage is TRBV7-2 and J usage is TRBJ1-1; tentative D call: TRBD1 (5 bases). The V gene's germline CDR1 is SGHTA and CDR2 FQGNSA. The CDR3 loop spans 13 amino acids. V lost 5 bases to trimming and J lost 3 bases, with 10 bases between them. CDR3 nucleotide sequence: TGTGCCAGCAGCCCCGCCAGGGACACTGAAGCTTTCTTT. This encodes CASSPARDTEAFF.

The chain joins TRBV7-6 to TRBJ2-7; a weak D match, TRBD2 (5 bases). The CDR3 is made up of 15 amino acids. Trimming stripped 5 bases from V and 0 bases from J, with 14 bases between. The germline V gene has CDR1 SGHVS and CDR2 FNYEAQ. The CDR3 sequence: CASSRTGDGSYEQYF. CDR3 DNA: TGTGCCAGCAGCCGCACCGGGGATGGCTCCTACGAGCAGTACTTC. Full variable domain (missing parts from reference TRBV7-6 and TRBJ2-7): GAGVSQSPRYKVTKRGQDVALRCDPISGHVSLYWYRQALGQGPEFLTYFNYEAQQDKSGLPNDRFSAERPEGSISTLTIQRTEQRDSAMYRCASSRTGDGSYEQYFGPGTRLTVT.

The CDR3 nucleotides read TGTGCCAGCAGCCCACCGGGACAGTGGGCTAGTAGTGAGCAGTTCTTC. This translates into CASSPPGQWASSEQFF. V and J are TRBV9 and TRBJ2-1; 7 positions match TRBD1. Germline CDR1 reads SGDLS; CDR2 reads YYNGEE. V was clipped by 4 bases and J by 9 bases; unmatched bases: 16. The CDR3 contains 16 residues.

CDR3 region: CASSLGNGGGEQFF. The CDR3 DNA sequence: TGTGCCAGCAGCTTAGGAAATGGCGGAGGGGAGCAGTTCTTC. The V and J genes are TRBV11-3 and TRBJ2-1, with D perhaps matching TRBD2 (6 bases). This CDR3 has 14 residues. Germline CDR1 is SGHNT and CDR2 is YENEEA. V gave up 1 base and J gave up 10 bases, with 14 bases separating them.

The chain employs TRBV18 and TRBJ2-1; possible D gene TRBD2, 5 bases. CDR1 and CDR2 (germline): KGHSH, LQKENI. The CDR3 extends over 13 amino acids. V lost 1 base and J lost 9, with 10 bases in between. Here the CDR3 reads CASSPRGSAEQFF. The CDR3 DNA sequence: TGTGCCAGCTCACCACGAGGGAGCGCTGAGCAGTTCTTC.

This clone has only one observation. The DNA for the CDR3 is TGTGCCAGCTCACCACTCCGTGGGAGGCAGGACCAAGAGACCCAGTACTTC. This sequence encodes CASSPLRGRQDQETQYF. The V gene is TRBV18, the J gene TRBJ2-5; D might be TRBD2 (6 bases). Looked up from germline, CDR1 is KGHSH and CDR2 is LQKENI. This CDR3 is built from 17 residues. With 1 base removed from V and 0 bases from J, the gap between germline ends came to 15 bases.

This clone appeared once. The V gene is TRBV5-1, the J gene TRBJ1-4; 7 nucleotides line up with TRBD1. CDR3 size: 14 residues. V lost 7 bases and J lost 5; bases outside the gene matches: 8. Germline CDR1 and CDR2: SGHRS and YFSETQ. CDR3: CASRTQGRNEKLFF. For the CDR3, the DNA is TGCGCCAGCCGAACACAGGGGAGGAATGAAAAACTGTTTTTT.

The V gene is TRBV29-1, the J gene TRBJ2-2; D is possibly TRBD2 (7 bases). The germline CDR1 and CDR2 sequences are SQVTM and ANQGSEA. The CDR3 is made up of 15 amino acids. Trimming removed 5 bases at V and 3 bases at J, with 16 bases between. The CDR3 protein is CSVRPRGPDTGELFF. The CDR3 bases are TGCAGCGTTCGGCCGCGGGGGCCGGACACCGGGGAGCTGTTTTTT.

The V gene is TRBV5-1, the J gene TRBJ2-7; 8 bases map to TRBD1. Germline loops: CDR1 SGHRS, CDR2 YFSETQ. J lost 1 base, V lost 0 bases, and 3 bases had no gene match. The CDR3 is 15 residues long. The CDR3 protein is CASSLGRGQSYEQYF. In DNA form, the CDR3 reads TGCGCCAGCAGCTTGGGCAGGGGGCAATCCTACGAGCAGTACTTC. The full variable domain, with the rest looked up from reference TRBV5-1 and TRBJ2-7, is KAGVTQTPRYLIKTRGQQVTLSCSPISGHRSVSWYQQTPGQGLQFLFEYFSETQRNKGNFPGRFSGRQFSNSRSEMNVSTLELGDSALYLCASSLGRGQSYEQYFGPGTRLTVT.

The gene calls are TRBV19 and TRBJ2-3; perhaps TRBD2 as D (5 bases). The CDR3 has 11 residues. Germline CDR1 is LNHDA and CDR2 is SQIVND (reference sequence). V gave up 3 bases and J gave up 9 bases, with 7 bases separating them. CDR3 sequence (DNA): TGTGCCAGTAGTATGGGAGAGACGCAGTATTTT. Protein product: CASSMGETQYF.

The chain employs TRBV7-2 and TRBJ1-2, with D perhaps TRBD1 (6 bases). The germline CDR1 and CDR2 sequences are SGHTA and FQGNSA. Trimming pared 3 bases from V and 8 bases from J, leaving 19 bases between. This CDR3 region has 15 residues. The CDR3 protein is CASSLGKTGLWGYTF. CDR3 bases: TGTGCCAGCAGCTTGGGGAAAACAGGGTTATGGGGCTACACCTTC.

A remark on this clone: The junction does not match germline at one end; this may be a read error. Other nucleotide sequences in the sample specify the same CDR3. This sequence joins TRBV30 and TRBJ1-6; TRBD1 is a possible D gene (5 bases). The CDR3 has 13 residues. Germline CDR1 GTSNPN, CDR2 SVGIG (reference sequence). CDR3 amino acids: CAWSDVRDSPLHF. As DNA, the CDR3 is TGTGCCTGGAGTGACGTCAGGGATTCCCCCCTCCACTTT.

J is TRBJ1-1 and V is TRBV18; TRBD1 might be the D (6 bases). Trimming took 3 bases from V and 5 from J, leaving 13 bases between them. CDR3 length equals 14 residues. CDR1 and CDR2 from the germline V gene are KGHSH and LQKENI. CDR3 nucleotide sequence: TGTGCCAGCTCACCCAAGGACAGAATAACTGAAGCTTTCTTT. Its protein product is CASSPKDRITEAFF.